Shown below are 2 T cell receptor beta chains from a single sample sequenced in a study of blood T cell repertoires in COVID-19. The data were produced by immunoSEQ multiplex PCR, yet TCRdb's version contains in-frame clones alone and is incomplete. The profile shows about 140,000 clones, 75% to 85% of them singletons. The sequenced material came from peripheral blood. These TCRs come from a woman aged 45-60 years with acute or convalescent COVID-19.

The V and J genes are TRBV29-1 and TRBJ1-1; TRBD1 is a possible D gene (5 bases). The germline gives CDR1 SQVTM, CDR2 ANQGSEA. The CDR3 has 13 amino acids. Trimming took off 5 bases at V and 4 bases at J, with 14 bases between the two ends. CDR3 region: CSVRKGGTTEAFF. The CDR3, as DNA: TGCAGCGTTAGGAAAGGAGGGACCACTGAAGCTTTCTTT.

The rearrangement uses TRBV4-2 and TRBJ2-3; the D gene is possibly TRBD2 (5 bases). This CDR3 has 14 amino acids. Between the trimmed V and J ends, which lost 1 base and 5 bases, there was a span of 10 bases. Germline V gene lookup returns CDR1 LGHNA and CDR2 YNFKEQ. CDR3 amino acids: CASSQGQEEDTQYF. In DNA, the CDR3 is TGTGCCAGCAGCCAAGGGCAGGAGGAAGATACGCAGTATTTT.